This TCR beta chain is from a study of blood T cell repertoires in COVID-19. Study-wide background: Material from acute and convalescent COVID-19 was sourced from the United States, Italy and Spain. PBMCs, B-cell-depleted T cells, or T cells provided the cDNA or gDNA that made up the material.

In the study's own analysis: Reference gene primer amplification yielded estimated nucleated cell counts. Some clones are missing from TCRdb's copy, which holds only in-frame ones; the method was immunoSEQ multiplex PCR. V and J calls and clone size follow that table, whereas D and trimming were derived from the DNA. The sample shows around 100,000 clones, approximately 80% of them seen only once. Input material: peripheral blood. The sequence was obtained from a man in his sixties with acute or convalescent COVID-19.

CDR3 nucleotides: TGCGCCAGCAGCGTGGGGGGGACAGGGAATGAAAAACTGTTTTTT. The encoded protein is CASSVGGTGNEKLFF. This sequence joins TRBV5-1 and TRBJ1-4; 9 nucleotides line up with TRBD1. Trimming cost V 4 bases and J 5 bases; bases outside gene matches: 6. The CDR3 sequence is 15 residues long. Germline lookup yields CDR1 SGHRS and CDR2 YFSETQ.